This TCR beta chain was captured in a study of identical twins. This clonotype was seen more than once but under ten times. MiXCR, applied by TCRdb to the 5' RACE reads, yields one record per CDR3 protein. Among hundreds of thousands of distinct CDR3 sequences, roughly 12% were seen once, and the ten largest hold around 1.5%. CDR3 size: 16 residues. V dropped 6 bases and J dropped 2; count of bases not matched to a gene: 7. These data were also reused for a study on yellow fever vaccine responses in identical twins.

This TCR derives from a woman in her late teens or twenties in good health. The specimen was PBMCs. The chain recombines TRBV12-3 or TRBV12-4 with TRBJ2-3; 11 positions match TRBD2. Here the CDR3 reads CASRPGLAVSTDTQYF. The CDR3 nucleotides are TGTGCCAGCAGGCCGGGACTAGCGGTGTCCACAGATACGCAGTATTTT.